The source of this TCR beta chain is a study of blood T cell repertoires in COVID-19. Study information: PBMCs, B-cell-depleted T cells, or T cells provided the cDNA or gDNA that made up the material.

In the authors' methods: Nucleated cell number was recorded as an estimate derived from reference gene primer amplification. Repertoires were generated with immunoSEQ multiplex PCR, while TCRdb's copy carries only in-frame clones and drops some. V and J calls and clone size are given by that table; D and trimming were obtained from the DNA. The sample consists of over 45,000 clones, less than 75% of them appearing once. This clone occurred many times. The J segment lost 7 bases and the V segment lost 4 bases, leaving 9 bases of the junction unmatched. Germline CDR1 SGDLS, CDR2 YYNGEE. This CDR3 region has 16 residues.

This sequence was found in a woman aged 50 to 60 with active or convalescent COVID-19. Specimen: peripheral blood. This chain uses TRBV9 with TRBJ2-1; 12 bases agree with TRBD2. CDR3 region: CASSSRTSGIRNEQFF. The CDR3 nucleotides are TGTGCCAGCAGCTCCCGGACTAGCGGGATTCGTAATGAGCAGTTCTTC.